The present T cell receptor (beta chain) was sequenced within a study of shared clonotypes between healthy human individuals. Study-wide results and limits: An effect of sequencing depth on clonotype sharing among donors was expected. For naive CD4 cells, roughly 5% of clonotypes were shared across a handful of donors.

On this clone itself: Its antigen is currently unknown.

The CDR3 runs to 13 residues. CDR1 and CDR2 (germline): KGHSH, LQKENI. Trimming stripped 6 bases from V and 1 base from J, with 9 bases between. TCRdb's copy holds only in-frame clones and misses some; the assay was immunoSEQ multiplex PCR. This table holds under 550,000 clones, about 96% found once. Splitting the CD4+ cells yielded a CD45RA+ naive subset and a CD45RA-negative memory subset. This sequence was found in a young woman in good health. The rearrangement joins TRBV18 to TRBJ1-2; D ambiguous. The sequenced sample consisted of naive CD4+ T cells sorted from blood. Subset meaning: CD45RA+ positively selected. The CDR3 region is CASSLSYNYGYTF. CDR3 DNA sequence: TGTGCCAGCTCGCTGAGTTATAACTATGGCTACACCTTC.